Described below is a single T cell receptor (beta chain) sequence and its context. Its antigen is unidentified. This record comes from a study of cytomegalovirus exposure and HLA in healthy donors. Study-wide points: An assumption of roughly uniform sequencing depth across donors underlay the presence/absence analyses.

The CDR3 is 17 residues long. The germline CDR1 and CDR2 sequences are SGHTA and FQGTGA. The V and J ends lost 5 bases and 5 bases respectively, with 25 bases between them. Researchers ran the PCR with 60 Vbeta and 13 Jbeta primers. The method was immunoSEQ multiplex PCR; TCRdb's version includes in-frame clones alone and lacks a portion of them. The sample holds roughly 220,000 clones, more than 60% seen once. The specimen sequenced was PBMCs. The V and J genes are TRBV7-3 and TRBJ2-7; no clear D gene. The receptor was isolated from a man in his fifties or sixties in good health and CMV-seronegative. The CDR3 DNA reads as TGTGCCAGCAGCGTAAAGCCTAACCCCTACCTATCCCACGAGCAGTACTTC. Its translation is CASSVKPNPYLSHEQYF.